This T cell receptor (beta chain) was captured in a study of cytomegalovirus exposure and HLA in healthy donors. As for the study in general: For the approximately 430 genotyped donors, 75% to 90% fell within the Caucasian-associated ancestry cluster.

In the PCR, 60 Vbeta and 13 Jbeta primers were used. Libraries were prepared by immunoSEQ multiplex PCR; TCRdb keeps only in-frame clonotypes and omits some of them. Of about 96,000 clones listed, about 70% were seen once; the top ten hold roughly an eighth. Study conclusions and caveats: A list of 164 TCR beta chains associated with cytomegalovirus was given. HLA alleles showed associations with around 15,000 TCR beta sequences in a later analysis, at a 0.05 false discovery rate. Being productive about 87% or about 30% of the time was typical of most TCR beta V segments in an earlier analysis.

Details on this clone: Its specificity is unknown.

The CDR3 length is 14 residues. The J segment lost 9 bases and the V segment lost 0 bases, leaving 5 bases of the junction unmatched. Germline V gives CDR1 LNHNV, CDR2 YYDKDF (reference sequence). This clonotype was obtained from a woman aged 70 to 79 in good health and CMV-seropositive. The J gene is TRBJ2-1, the V gene TRBV15, with 7 nucleotides matching TRBD2. The sample comprised PBMCs. The CDR3 sequence: CATSRDKLAREQFF. CDR3 DNA: TGTGCCACCAGCAGAGACAAACTAGCGCGTGAGCAGTTCTTC.